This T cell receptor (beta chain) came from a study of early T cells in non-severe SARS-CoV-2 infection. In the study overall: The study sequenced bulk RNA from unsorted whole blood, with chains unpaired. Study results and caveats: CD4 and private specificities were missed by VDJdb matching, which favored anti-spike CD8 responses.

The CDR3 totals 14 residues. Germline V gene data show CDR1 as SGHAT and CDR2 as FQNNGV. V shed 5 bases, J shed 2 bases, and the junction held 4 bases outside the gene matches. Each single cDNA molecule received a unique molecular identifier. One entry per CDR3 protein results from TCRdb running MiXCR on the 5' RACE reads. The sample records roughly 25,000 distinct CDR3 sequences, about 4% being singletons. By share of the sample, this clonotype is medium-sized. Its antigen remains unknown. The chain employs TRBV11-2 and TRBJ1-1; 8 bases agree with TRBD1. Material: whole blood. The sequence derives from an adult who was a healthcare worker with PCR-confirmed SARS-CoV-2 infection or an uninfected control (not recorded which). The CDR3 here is CASSLRGQNTEAFF. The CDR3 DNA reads TGTGCCAGCAGCCTCAGGGGGCAAAACACTGAAGCTTTCTTT.